A selection of T cell receptor beta chains follows, all from one sample in a study of blood T cell repertoires in COVID-19. TCRdb's copy holds only in-frame clones and misses some; the assay was immunoSEQ multiplex PCR. The sample lists roughly 250,000 clones, more than 75% occurring once. The sequencing sample was made of peripheral blood. These receptors were collected from a woman aged 55-70 years with active or convalescent COVID-19. The CDR3 runs from the conserved cysteine through the conserved F or W. Fields, in order: V gene, clone size, D gene, J gene, CDR3 DNA, CDR3 protein. A D gene is named only where the DNA matches it firmly. The listing skips clone size in some rows; elsewhere it reads once, few, many or a size class.

v_gene: TRBV6-2/TRBV6-3
abundance: once
d_gene: -
j_gene: TRBJ1-1
CDR3nt: TGTGCCAGCAGTTACTCCTCCACCCGGTGGGCTTTCTTT
CDR3aa: CASSYSSTRWAFF

v_gene: TRBV7-3
abundance: -
d_gene: -
j_gene: TRBJ2-3
CDR3nt: TGTGCCAGCAGCCCAACAGGGGGGGTTGGTACGCAGTATTTT
CDR3aa: CASSPTGGVGTQYF

v_gene: TRBV24-1
abundance: -
d_gene: -
j_gene: TRBJ2-1
CDR3nt: TGTGCCACCAGTGTAATAGAGACACAATACAATGAGCAGTTCTTC
CDR3aa: CATSVIETQYNEQFF

v_gene: TRBV3-1/TRBV3-2
abundance: once
d_gene: TRBD2
j_gene: TRBJ2-1
CDR3nt: TGTGCCAGCAGCCCCACGTGGCGGGGGGGCAATGAGCAGTTCTTC
CDR3aa: CASSPTWRGGNEQFF

v_gene: TRBV24-1
abundance: -
d_gene: TRBD1
j_gene: TRBJ2-3
CDR3nt: TGTGCCACCAGTGATTCTTCGACAGGGTTCACAGATACGCAGTATTTT
CDR3aa: CATSDSSTGFTDTQYF

v_gene: TRBV30
abundance: few
d_gene: -
j_gene: TRBJ1-4
CDR3nt: TGTGCCTGGAGTGTAAGGGGCACATACGGGGGGGTGAATGAAAAACTGTTTTTT
CDR3aa: CAWSVRGTYGGVNEKLFF

v_gene: TRBV4-1
abundance: -
d_gene: -
j_gene: TRBJ1-3
CDR3nt: TGCGCCAGCAGCCCCATGGGGAGGGCTGGAAACACCATATATTTT
CDR3aa: CASSPMGRAGNTIYF

v_gene: TRBV18
abundance: once
d_gene: TRBD1
j_gene: TRBJ2-7
CDR3nt: TGTGCCAGCTCACCCGGGGGACAGGCCAACTACGAGCAGTACTTC
CDR3aa: CASSPGGQANYEQYF

v_gene: TRBV19
abundance: -
d_gene: -
j_gene: TRBJ1-1
CDR3nt: TGTGCCAGTAGTATAGGGGCCCCCATGAACACTGAAGCTTTCTTT
CDR3aa: CASSIGAPMNTEAFF

v_gene: TRBV19
abundance: -
d_gene: TRBD1
j_gene: TRBJ1-4
CDR3nt: TGTGCCAGTAGTATGGGGCAGGGGGCAACCATTAATGAAAAACTGTTTTTT
CDR3aa: CASSMGQGATINEKLFF

v_gene: TRBV7-9
abundance: -
d_gene: TRBD1
j_gene: TRBJ1-1
CDR3nt: TGTGCCAGCAGCTTAGTGGGGACAGGGAGCACTGAAGCTTTCTTT
CDR3aa: CASSLVGTGSTEAFF

v_gene: TRBV21-1
abundance: -
d_gene: -
j_gene: TRBJ1-2
CDR3nt: TGTGCCAGCAGAAATTCCCGAGAGACGGGGGGCTACACCTTC
CDR3aa: CASRNSRETGGYTF

v_gene: TRBV10-1
abundance: once
d_gene: -
j_gene: TRBJ2-3
CDR3nt: TGCGCCAGCAAGGCCGTGGAGATGGATACGCAGTATTTT
CDR3aa: CASKAVEMDTQYF

v_gene: TRBV6-7
abundance: -
d_gene: -
j_gene: TRBJ1-3
CDR3nt: TGTGCCAGCAGTTACCCCCCAGGGGACCCTGGAAACACCATATATTTT
CDR3aa: CASSYPPGDPGNTIYF